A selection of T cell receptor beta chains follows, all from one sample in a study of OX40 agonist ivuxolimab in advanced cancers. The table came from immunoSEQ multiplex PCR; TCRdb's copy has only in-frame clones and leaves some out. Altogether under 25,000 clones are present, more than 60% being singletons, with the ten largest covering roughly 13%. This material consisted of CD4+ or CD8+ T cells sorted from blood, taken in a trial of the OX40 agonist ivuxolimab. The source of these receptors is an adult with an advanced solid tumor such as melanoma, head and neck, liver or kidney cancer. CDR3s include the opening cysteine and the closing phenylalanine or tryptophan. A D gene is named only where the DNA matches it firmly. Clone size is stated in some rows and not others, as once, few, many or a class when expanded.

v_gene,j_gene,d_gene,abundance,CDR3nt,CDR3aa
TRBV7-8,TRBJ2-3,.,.,TGTGCCAGCAGCTTAGTGGGTAGTAGGACAGATACGCAGTATTTT,CASSLVGSRTDTQYF
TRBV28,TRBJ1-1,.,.,TGTGCCAGCAGTTTTGGGGACACTGAAGCTTTCTTT,CASSFGDTEAFF
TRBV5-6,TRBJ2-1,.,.,TGTGCCAGCAGCTTTCAGGGTTCATACAATGAGCAGTTCTTC,CASSFQGSYNEQFF
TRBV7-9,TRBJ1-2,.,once,TGTGCCAGCAGCTTAGACGTACCTTATGGCTACACCTTC,CASSLDVPYGYTF
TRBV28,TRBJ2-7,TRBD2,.,TGTGCCAGCAGGCCAAGCGGGGTTGGGTCCTACGAGCAGTACTTC,CASRPSGVGSYEQYF
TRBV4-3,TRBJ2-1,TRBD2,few,TGCGCCAGCAGCCAAGATCCCGGGAGCGGGGGGGCGCATGAGCAGTTCTTC,CASSQDPGSGGAHEQFF
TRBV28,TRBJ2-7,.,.,TGTGCCAGCAGTTTAGGCAGCACCTACGAGCAGTACTTC,CASSLGSTYEQYF
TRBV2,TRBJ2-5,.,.,TGTGCCAGTGGAGACAGCCAAGAGACCCAGTACTTC,CASGDSQETQYF
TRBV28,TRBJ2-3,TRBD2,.,TGTGCCAGCAGTATTCTAGCGGCCGGAGATACGCAGTATTTT,CASSILAAGDTQYF
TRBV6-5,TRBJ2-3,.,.,TGTGCCAGCAGTCTCGGACTACCGAGCACAGATACGCAGTATTTT,CASSLGLPSTDTQYF
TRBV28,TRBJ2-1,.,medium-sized,TGTGCCAGCAGCTCCCCGACAGCTCTAAGCTCCTACAATGAGCAGTTCTTC,CASSSPTALSSYNEQFF
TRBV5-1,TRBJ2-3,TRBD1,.,TGCGCCAGCAGCTTGTCTCAGACAGGGCCTACAGATACGCAGTATTTT,CASSLSQTGPTDTQYF
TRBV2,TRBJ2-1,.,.,TGTGCCAGACAGGGAATGACCCGCAATGAGCAGTTCTTC,CARQGMTRNEQFF
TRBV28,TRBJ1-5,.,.,TGTGCCAGCAGTCCCGGGGCAGCATGGAGCAATCAGCCCCAGCATTTT,CASSPGAAWSNQPQHF
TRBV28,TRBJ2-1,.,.,.,CASSSNLFAGGSFF
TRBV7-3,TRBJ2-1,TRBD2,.,TGTGCCAGCACTTACCCGTCGGGGGGTGAGGATGAGCAGTTCTTC,CASTYPSGGEDEQFF
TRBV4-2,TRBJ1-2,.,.,TGTGCCAGCAGCCAAGAAGACAGGAGAATGCCGTATGGCTACACCTTC,CASSQEDRRMPYGYTF
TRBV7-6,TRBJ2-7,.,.,TGTGCCAGCAGCTTCGGTATAGGGCGCGAGCAGTACTTC,CASSFGIGREQYF
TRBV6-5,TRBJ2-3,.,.,TGTGCCAGCAGCCCCGCGGCGGGGAAGATAGATACGCAGTATTTT,CASSPAAGKIDTQYF
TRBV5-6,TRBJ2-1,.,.,TGTGCCAGCAGCCCATTGACAGGGAGGAATGAGCAGTTCTTC,CASSPLTGRNEQFF
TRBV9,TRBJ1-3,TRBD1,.,TGTGCCAGCAGCGTGGGGACAGGAGGAAACACCATATATTTT,CASSVGTGGNTIYF
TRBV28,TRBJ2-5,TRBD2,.,TGTGCCAGCAGTCCATCATATAGCGGGACTGAAGAGACCCAGTACTTC,CASSPSYSGTEETQYF
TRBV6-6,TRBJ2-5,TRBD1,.,TGTGCCAGCAGTTCGGGACAGGGGTACCAAGAGACCCAGTACTTC,CASSSGQGYQETQYF
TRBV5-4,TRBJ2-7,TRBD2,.,TGTGCCAGCAGCTTGGAACTAGCGGGACTCCCCCACGAGCAGTACTTC,CASSLELAGLPHEQYF
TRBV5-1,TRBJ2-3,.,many,TGCGCCAGCAGCTTGGAAGGGGGACTCACAGATACGCAGTATTTT,CASSLEGGLTDTQYF
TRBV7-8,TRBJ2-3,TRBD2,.,TGTGCCAGCAGCCTAAGAGCGGGGACCAACACAGATACGCAGTATTTT,CASSLRAGTNTDTQYF
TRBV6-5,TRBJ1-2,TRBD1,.,TGTGCCAGCCAGGGGGACGGCTACACCTTC,CASQGDGYTF
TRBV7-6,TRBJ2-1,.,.,TGTGCCAGCAGCTCCGAGGATAGCTCCTACAATGAGCAGTTCTTC,CASSSEDSSYNEQFF
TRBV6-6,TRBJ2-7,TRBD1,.,TGTGCCAGCAGACTACAGGGGGCGGCGCGCGAGCAGTACTTC,CASRLQGAAREQYF
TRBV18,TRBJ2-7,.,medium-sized,TGTGCCAGCTCCCCTTCCTTTGCCTTGGACGGCACAGGGTACGAGCAGTACTTC,CASSPSFALDGTGYEQYF
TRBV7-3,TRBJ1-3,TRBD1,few,TGTGCCAGCAGCTTATTTCCAGGGGGCGGTTTAGACACCATATATTTT,CASSLFPGGGLDTIYF
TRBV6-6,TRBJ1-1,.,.,TGTGCCAGCAGTTACAACCCCGCCACTGAAGCTTTCTTT,CASSYNPATEAFF
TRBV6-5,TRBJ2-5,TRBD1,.,TGTGCCAGCAGTTACGGGACAGGGGGCCAAGAGACCCAGTACTTC,CASSYGTGGQETQYF
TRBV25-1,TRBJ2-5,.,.,TGTGCCAGCAAGCACAGGGCTAGTTGGCAAGAGACCCAGTACTTC,CASKHRASWQETQYF
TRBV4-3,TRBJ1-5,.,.,TGCGCCAGCAGCCAGGCCCAGGGACTCAATCAGCCCCAGCATTTT,CASSQAQGLNQPQHF
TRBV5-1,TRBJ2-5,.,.,TGCGCCAGCAGCGGGTGGGTCCAAGAGACCCAGTACTTC,CASSGWVQETQYF
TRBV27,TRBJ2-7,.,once,TGTGCCAGCAGTTTCGCAGGGGGGTATGAGCAGTACTTC,CASSFAGGYEQYF
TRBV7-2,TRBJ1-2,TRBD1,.,TGTGCCAGCAGCTCCGGGACAGGGGATGGGGATGGCTACACCTTC,CASSSGTGDGDGYTF
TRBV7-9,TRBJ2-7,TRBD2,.,TGTGCCAGCAGTCCGGTCTCCGGGCAGGCGGGAGGTGGCTACGAGCAGTACTTC,CASSPVSGQAGGGYEQYF
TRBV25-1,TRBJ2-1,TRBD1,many,TGTGCCAGCGGAATCCGGGACAGGCCCTACAATGAGCAGTTCTTC,CASGIRDRPYNEQFF
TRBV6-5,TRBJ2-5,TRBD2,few,TGTGCCAGCTCTCCGGGACTAGGGGTTGAGACCCAGTACTTC,CASSPGLGVETQYF
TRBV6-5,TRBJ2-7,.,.,TGTGCCAGCAGTTACAGTCAGACCTACGAGCAGTACTTC,CASSYSQTYEQYF